This T cell receptor beta chain derives from a study of blood T cell repertoires in COVID-19. Looking at the study overall: Sources were T cells, B-cell-depleted T cells, or PBMCs; the material itself was cDNA or gDNA.

Produced via immunoSEQ multiplex PCR; TCRdb's table is partial and in-frame only. The table lists 150,000 or so clones, 82% of them singletons. Looked up from germline, CDR1 is SGHNT and CDR2 is YYREEE (reference sequence). The CDR3 is 15 amino acids. The germline V and J ends were trimmed by 1 base and 5 bases, with 15 bases remaining between them. The chain uses TRBV5-4 and TRBJ2-5, with D possibly matching TRBD1 (5 bases). Specimen: peripheral blood. This receptor was obtained from a woman in her seventies with acute or convalescent COVID-19. In DNA form, the CDR3 reads TGTGCCAGCAGCTTGTCTTCCAGGGCAGATGAGACCCAGTACTTC. Translating it yields CASSLSSRADETQYF.